This is a list of T cell receptor beta chains from one sample in a study of identical twins. TCRdb processed the 5' RACE reads anew with MiXCR; each CDR3 protein has one entry. The repertoire holds hundreds of thousands of distinct CDR3 sequences, with under 9.5% as singletons. The sample also formed part of further work on yellow fever vaccine responses in identical twins.

The sequenced sample consisted of memory (CD45RO+) T cells sorted from blood. The receptors derive from a woman aged 18-29 years in good health. CDR3s include the opening cysteine and the closing phenylalanine or tryptophan. The order of the fields is D gene, clone size, J gene, V gene, CDR3 protein, CDR3 DNA. The D gene is left open where the match is weak. Size is omitted from some rows. Given values are once, few, many or a class for expanded clones.

>TRBD1|NA|TRBJ2-7|TRBV5-1
CASRAGTGTSYEQYF
TGCGCCAGCAGGGCAGGGACAGGGACCTCCTACGAGCAGTACTTC
>NA|NA|TRBJ1-3|TRBV24-1
CATSDPPGNTIYF
TGTGCCACCAGTGACCCCCCCGGAAACACCATATATTTT
>NA|NA|TRBJ1-4|TRBV15
CATSRDLQRNEKLFF
TGTGCCACCAGCAGAGATCTACAGCGTAATGAAAAACTGTTTTTT
>NA|few|TRBJ2-7|TRBV20-1
CSAINRAYEQYF
TGCAGTGCCATCAATAGGGCCTACGAGCAGTACTTC
>TRBD2|few|TRBJ2-1|TRBV7-9
CASSVSLAGVGNEQFF
TGTGCCAGCAGCGTTTCACTAGCGGGAGTTGGAAATGAGCAGTTCTTC
>NA|few|TRBJ2-2|TRBV5-1
CASSTSNTGELFF
TGCGCCAGCAGCACCTCTAACACCGGGGAGCTGTTTTTT
>NA|NA|TRBJ1-4|TRBV12-3/TRBV12-4
CASSTYSRKLFF
TGTGCCAGCAGTACCTATTCGAGAAAACTGTTTTTT
>NA|NA|TRBJ2-6|TRBV14
CASNEAGNSGANVLTF
TGTGCCAGCAACGAGGCAGGGAACTCTGGGGCCAACGTCCTGACTTTC
>NA|NA|TRBJ2-1|TRBV10-1
CASSERRGPYNEQFF
TGCGCCAGCAGTGAACGCAGGGGTCCCTACAATGAGCAGTTCTTC
>TRBD1|many|TRBJ1-5|TRBV12-3/TRBV12-4
CASRETGNQPQHF
TGTGCCAGCAGAGAGACAGGGAATCAGCCCCAGCATTTT
>NA|few|TRBJ2-2|TRBV24-1
CATSDLDAGELFF
TGTGCCACCAGTGATCTTGATGCCGGGGAGCTGTTTTTT
>TRBD2|NA|TRBJ2-3|TRBV19
CASSISGSWPDTQYF
TGTGCCAGTAGTATAAGCGGGAGTTGGCCAGATACGCAGTATTTT
>TRBD2|many|TRBJ2-4|TRBV12-3/TRBV12-4
CASSPDGGSVAKNIQYF
TGTGCCAGCAGTCCCGACGGCGGGAGTGTGGCCAAAAACATTCAGTACTTC
>NA|many|TRBJ1-2|TRBV5-1
CASSFSGHYYGYTF
TGCGCCAGCAGCTTTTCGGGACACTACTATGGCTACACCTTC
>NA|few|TRBJ2-7|TRBV15
CATSRASVKGEQYF
TGTGCCACCAGCAGAGCCAGCGTCAAGGGGGAGCAGTACTTC
>NA|many|TRBJ2-5|TRBV28
CASSWQGQETQYF
TGTGCCAGCAGTTGGCAGGGCCAGGAGACCCAGTACTTC
>NA|few|TRBJ2-7|TRBV18
CASSPGATSYEQYF
TGTGCCAGCTCACCTGGCGCCACATCCTACGAGCAGTACTTC
>TRBD1|many|TRBJ2-7|TRBV4-1
CASSLSPGQGIAHEQYF
TGCGCCAGCAGCCTCTCCCCGGGACAGGGGATCGCCCACGAGCAGTACTTC
>TRBD2|many|TRBJ2-3|TRBV3-1
CASSPTSGVLADTQYF
TGTGCCAGCAGCCCTACTAGCGGGGTCCTAGCAGATACGCAGTATTTT
>TRBD1|NA|TRBJ2-5|TRBV6-1
CASTSQGYQETQYF
TGTGCCAGCACCTCACAGGGGTACCAAGAGACCCAGTACTTC
>NA|many|TRBJ1-6|TRBV7-8
CASSLEAGRANSPLHF
TGTGCCAGCAGCTTAGAAGCGGGCAGGGCCAATTCACCCCTCCACTTT
>TRBD2|NA|TRBJ2-1|TRBV25-1
CASSRPGLANNEQFF
TGTGCCAGCAGTCGACCGGGACTAGCGAACAATGAGCAGTTCTTC
>NA|many|TRBJ2-5|TRBV12-3/TRBV12-4
CASTPAGTETQYF
TGTGCCAGCACCCCGGCTGGGACGGAGACCCAGTACTTC
>NA|NA|TRBJ1-4|TRBV6-1
CASKTGREKLFF
TGTGCCAGCAAGACAGGAAGAGAAAAACTGTTTTTT
>TRBD1|NA|TRBJ1-2|TRBV14
CASSQLQGSYRGYTF
TGTGCCAGCAGCCAACTACAGGGGTCCTATCGTGGCTACACCTTC
>TRBD1|few|TRBJ1-1|TRBV12-3/TRBV12-4
CASRIRWGTGSEAFF
TGTGCCAGCAGGATCAGATGGGGGACAGGGAGTGAAGCTTTCTTT